Each of the 10 T cell receptor beta chains below was sequenced from the same sample in a study of T cells in Graves' hyperthyroidism and ophthalmopathy. Amplification of TCR beta CDR3 regions used RNA as the template. TCR CDR3 underwent first-round RT-PCR with the HTBI primer set. TCRdb re-analysed the multiplex PCR reads in MiXCR, keeping a single row per CDR3 protein. The sample shows around 250,000 distinct CDR3 sequences, approximately 25% of them seen only once. Material for sequencing was blood. These receptors all stem from a woman in her forties with Graves' ophthalmopathy.

With regard to this clonotype: One base away lies a much larger clone, so this may be a sequencing read error. As the CDR3 is not closed by the conserved phenylalanine or tryptophan, this likely results from a read error. This chain uses TRBV20-1 with TRBJ2-7; the D is unclear. Trimming pared 3 bases from V and 3 bases from J, leaving 6 bases between. Germline CDR1 and CDR2: DFQATT and SNEGSKA (reference sequence). The CDR3 runs to 11 residues. The CDR3 coding sequence is TGCAGTGCTAGGCAGGACTACGAGCAGTACATC. This codes for CSARQDYEQYI.

This chain uses TRBV6-1 with TRBJ2-7; 10 bases line up with TRBD1. Unmatched junction bases numbered 17, after V lost 6 bases and J lost 0 bases. Germline lookup yields CDR1 MNHNS and CDR2 SASEGT. The CDR3 is made up of 19 amino acids. The CDR3 DNA reads as TGTGCCAGCAGGAGAGCTGCCGGGACAGGGGCCTCCACCTCCTACGAGCAGTACTTC. Translated, it gives CASRRAAGTGASTSYEQYF.

The table lists this clonotype with many counts. This clone may be a read error of a much larger clone one base away. The J gene is TRBJ2-7, the V gene TRBV6-1; 8 bases agree with TRBD2. From germline, CDR1 is MNHNS and CDR2 SASEGT. V trimming: 4 bases; J trimming: 4 bases; junction bases outside the gene matches: 6. The CDR3 is 14 residues long. CDR3 in DNA: TGTGCCAGCAGTGTGGGACTAGTGGAGTACGAGCAGTACTTC. Its protein is CASSVGLVEYEQYF.

This clonotype was recorded at least ten times. Just one base apart from a much larger clone, this may be a read error. V usage is TRBV12-3 or TRBV12-4 and J usage is TRBJ2-7; D assignment may be TRBD1 or TRBD2 (6 bases each). The CDR3 has 15 residues. CDR3 sequence: CASTAGGTSSNEQYF. The CDR3 region has the DNA TGTGCCAGCACGGCTGGGGGGACAAGCTCCAACGAGCAGTACTTC.

This clonotype was counted ten times or more. The chain joins TRBV12-3 or TRBV12-4 to TRBJ2-5, with D tentatively TRBD2 (6 bases). CDR3 length: 16 residues. V was shortened by 3 bases and J by 5 bases, with 19 bases between the two germline ends. The CDR3 reads CASSFPTGVGQETQYF. In nucleotides, the CDR3 is TGTGCCAGCAGTTTTCCCACGGGAGTCGGGCAGGAGACCCAGTACTTC.

This clonotype was observed many times. As DNA, the CDR3 is TGTGCCAGCAGCGTCACTAGCGGCACCTACGAGCAGTACTTC. Its translation is CASSVTSGTYEQYF. The genes are TRBV11-2 and TRBJ2-7; 8 nucleotides match TRBD2. The CDR3 is 14 residues long. The V gene end was trimmed by 5 bases and the J gene end by 2 bases; junction bases not matched to a gene: 5. CDR1 is SGHAT and CDR2 is FQNNGV in the germline V gene.

The rearrangement uses TRBV6-5 and TRBJ2-7; TRBD2 matches at 9 bases. Germline lookup yields CDR1 MNHEY and CDR2 SVGAGI. V lost 0 bases and J lost 6; bases outside the gene matches: 3. This CDR3 has 14 residues. In nucleotides, the CDR3 is TGTGCCAGCAGTTACTCAGCGACTAGCGGCGAGCAGTACTTC. Encoded protein: CASSYSATSGEQYF.

This clonotype came up many times. J is TRBJ1-2 and V is TRBV28, with D unclear. CDR1 and CDR2 from the germline V gene are MDHEN and SYDVKM. This CDR3 is built from 15 residues. V was shortened by 6 bases and J by 3 bases, with 17 bases between the two germline ends. The CDR3 coding sequence is TGTGCCAGCAGCTATCAATCATTATGGGACTATGGCTACACCTTC. This encodes CASSYQSLWDYGYTF.

This sequence joins TRBV6-2 or TRBV6-3 and TRBJ1-5; 8 bases fit TRBD1. The germline gives CDR1 MNHEY, CDR2 SVGEGT. CDR3 length: 16 amino acids. With V trimmed by 7 bases and J by 3 bases, 11 bases remained unmatched. For the CDR3, the DNA is TGTGCCAGCAAGACCGACAGGGGTCGAAACAATCAGCCCCAGCATTTT. Amino acid sequence: CASKTDRGRNNQPQHF.

This clonotype was seen repeatedly, ten times or more. The chain carries TRBV6-1 and TRBJ1-5, with TRBD1 matching 8 bases. This CDR3 has 16 amino acids. Germline CDR1 is MNHNS and CDR2 is SASEGT. The junction had 7 bases not matched to a gene; V was cut back by 5 bases and J by 1 base. The CDR3 sequence is CASSPQGAGSNQPQHF. The CDR3 bases are TGTGCCAGCAGTCCCCAGGGGGCGGGAAGCAATCAGCCCCAGCATTTT.